This section outlines one TCR beta chain sequence together with its context. The data derive from a study of control samples from healthy donors and cancer patients. Profiled with immunoSEQ multiplex PCR; TCRdb holds only in-frame clones, not every one. The table shows approximately 120,000 clones, with more than 75% occurring only once. V was clipped by 5 bases and J by 0 bases; unmatched bases: 5. Germline values: CDR1 MDHEN, CDR2 SYDVKM. The CDR3 has 16 amino acids. This chain uses TRBV28 with TRBJ1-4, with TRBD1 matching 8 bases. This TCR was recovered from a man aged 18 to 30 in good health. The sequenced sample was blood. CDR3 protein: CASSGDRGATNEKLFF. As DNA, the CDR3 is TGTGCCAGCAGTGGAGACAGGGGTGCAACTAATGAAAAACTGTTTTTT.